This is a list of T cell receptor beta chains from one sample in a study of blood T cell repertoires in COVID-19. Measured with immunoSEQ multiplex PCR; TCRdb has only the in-frame clones, and not every one. This table has about 290,000 clones, approximately 88% appearing once. Sequences were obtained from peripheral blood. These receptors were collected from a middle-aged woman who had recovered from COVID-19. The CDR3 runs from the conserved cysteine through the conserved F or W. The D gene is left open where the match is weak. Clone size is stated in some rows and not others, as once, few, many or a class when expanded.

d_call j_call v_call clone_size cdr3_aa cdr3_nt
NA TRBJ1-4 TRBV9 NA CASSVDQGKLFF TGTGCCAGCAGCGTAGACCAGGGAAAACTGTTTTTT
TRBD1 TRBJ1-1 TRBV19 NA CASSDRGFGTEAFF TGTGCCAGTAGTGACAGGGGTTTCGGCACTGAAGCTTTCTTT
NA TRBJ1-5 TRBV6-5 NA CASRQGGNQPQHF TGTGCCAGCAGACAGGGAGGCAATCAGCCCCAGCATTTT
TRBD1 TRBJ1-2 TRBV4-1 NA CASSQDWQGALDGYTF TGCGCCAGCAGCCAAGATTGGCAGGGGGCGTTGGATGGCTACACCTTC
TRBD1 TRBJ1-6 TRBV5-4 NA CASSSTGTNSPLHF TGTGCCAGCAGCTCGACAGGGACTAATTCACCCCTCCACTTT
NA TRBJ2-1 TRBV5-1 NA CASSLGVGGYNEQFF TGCGCCAGCAGCCTAGGAGTGGGGGGTTACAATGAGCAGTTCTTC
TRBD2 TRBJ2-7 TRBV19 once CASSIAPGLAGGEQYF TGTGCCAGTAGTATAGCACCGGGACTAGCGGGAGGCGAGCAGTACTTC
NA TRBJ2-1 TRBV7-2 NA CASSLSRANNEQFF TGTGCCAGCAGCTTATCCAGGGCCAACAATGAGCAGTTCTTC
NA TRBJ2-1 TRBV5-4 NA CASSLSSRGDFYEQFF TGTGCCAGCAGCTTGTCAAGCCGCGGGGATTTCTATGAGCAGTTCTTC
TRBD1 TRBJ2-1 TRBV3-1/TRBV3-2 NA CASSQIKFRDRGIDNEQFF TGTGCCAGCAGCCAAATAAAGTTCCGGGACAGGGGTATCGACAATGAGCAGTTCTTC
TRBD1 TRBJ1-1 TRBV4-1 NA CASSQGTGRGAFF TGCGCCAGCAGCCAAGGGACAGGGCGGGGAGCTTTCTTT
NA TRBJ1-3 TRBV7-7 NA CASSLGRAGDGNTIYF TGTGCCAGCAGCTTAGGCCGGGCGGGGGATGGAAACACCATATATTTT
NA TRBJ2-1 TRBV27 NA CASSPQRTVSYNEQFF TGTGCCAGCAGTCCCCAAAGGACAGTCTCCTACAATGAGCAGTTCTTC
TRBD2 TRBJ2-7 TRBV2 NA CASSVGTSGWNYEQYF TGTGCCAGCAGCGTTGGGACTAGCGGGTGGAACTACGAGCAGTACTTC
NA TRBJ2-7 TRBV30 NA CAWSLSYEQYF TGTGCCTGGAGTCTATCCTACGAGCAGTACTTC
NA TRBJ2-2 TRBV15 NA CATSRAGQSRWTGELFF TGTGCCACCAGCAGAGCTGGACAGTCTAGATGGACCGGGGAGCTGTTTTTT
NA TRBJ2-5 TRBV2 NA CASGAVETQYF TGTGCCAGCGGGGCCGTTGAGACCCAGTACTTC
TRBD2 TRBJ2-1 TRBV7-9 NA CASSVTSGSYNEQFF TGTGCCAGCAGCGTCACTAGCGGGAGCTACAATGAGCAGTTCTTC
TRBD1 TRBJ1-1 TRBV30 NA CAWIRTGGEAFF TGTGCCTGGATCCGGACAGGAGGTGAAGCTTTCTTT
NA TRBJ2-1 TRBV19 NA CASSATSSSYNEQFF TGTGCCAGTAGTGCGACTAGTAGCTCCTACAATGAGCAGTTCTTC
NA TRBJ2-3 TRBV29-1 NA CSGGRLSDTQYF TGCAGCGGGGGGCGGCTGTCAGATACGCAGTATTTT
TRBD2 TRBJ2-3 TRBV4-1 NA CASSLGVSGRGADTQYF TGCGCCAGCAGCCTAGGAGTTAGCGGGAGGGGGGCAGATACGCAGTATTTT
TRBD2 TRBJ2-1 TRBV4-1 NA CASSGKGPSGRVEQFF TGCGCCAGCAGCGGAAAGGGGCCTAGCGGGAGGGTTGAGCAGTTCTTC
NA TRBJ1-2 TRBV28 NA CASVTGGRAGYTF TGTGCCAGCGTTACCGGGGGGCGAGCTGGCTACACCTTC
TRBD2 TRBJ2-7 TRBV5-1 NA CASSHRTSGSDEQYF TGCGCCAGCAGCCACCGGACTAGCGGGAGCGACGAGCAGTACTTC
TRBD1 TRBJ2-7 TRBV10-3 NA CAISSTLGQGQGSEQYF TGTGCCATCAGTTCGACCCTGGGACAGGGGCAAGGGAGCGAGCAGTACTTC
TRBD1 TRBJ1-2 TRBV19 NA CATNRDRANYGYTF TGTGCCACCAACAGGGACAGAGCTAACTATGGCTACACCTTC
NA TRBJ1-1 TRBV4-1 once CASSQGQVNTEAFF TGCGCCAGCAGCCAAGGACAGGTGAACACTGAAGCTTTCTTT
TRBD2 TRBJ2-6 TRBV10-1 NA CASSAGTSVLSGANVLTF TGCGCCAGCAGCGCCGGGACTAGCGTCCTCTCTGGGGCCAACGTCCTGACTTTC
NA TRBJ2-6 TRBV7-9 NA CASSFTPVSRYSGANVLTF TGTGCCAGCAGCTTTACCCCGGTTAGTCGATACTCTGGGGCCAACGTCCTGACTTTC
TRBD2 TRBJ2-7 TRBV3-1/TRBV3-2 NA CASRKAGGAPYEQYF TGTGCCAGCAGGAAGGCGGGGGGGGCCCCCTACGAGCAGTACTTC
TRBD2 TRBJ2-3 TRBV7-2 NA CASSLEASGTSTDTQYF TGTGCCAGCAGCTTAGAGGCTAGCGGGACCTCCACAGATACGCAGTATTTT
NA TRBJ2-1 TRBV5-1 NA CASSLVVTPDNEQFF TGCGCCAGCAGCTTGGTAGTGACACCTGATAATGAGCAGTTCTTC
TRBD2 TRBJ2-5 TRBV5-1 NA CASSFTASGRSGETQYF TGCGCCAGCAGCTTTACGGCTAGCGGGAGATCAGGAGAGACCCAGTACTTC
TRBD2 TRBJ2-1 TRBV6-5 NA CASRGAGGINEQFF TGTGCCAGCAGGGGAGCGGGAGGGATTAATGAGCAGTTCTTC
NA TRBJ2-2 TRBV19 NA CASSIVVEGTGELFF TGTGCCAGTAGTATAGTTGTAGAGGGTACCGGGGAGCTGTTTTTT